This T cell receptor (beta chain) was documented in a study of T-cell memory formation after mild COVID-19. The overall study: Largely, TCR clusters stayed within a single donor.

Broader study findings: Contracting CD4+ clones were located mainly in CM and EM, and CD8+ clones in EMRA. Pre-infection memory already had some responding clones, implying cross-reactive memory joined.

cDNA libraries for TCR alpha and TCR beta, carrying sample barcodes and UMIs, came from 5'RACE with constant-segment primers. TCRdb re-called the 5' RACE reads through MiXCR, storing one row per CDR3 protein. The repertoire includes under 200,000 distinct CDR3 sequences, around 30% of them detected once, and about 11% sits in the top ten. This clonotype was counted a few times. What it binds is unknown. Germline CDR1 and CDR2: MGHRA and YSYEKL. V trimming: 6 bases; J trimming: 4 bases; junction bases outside the gene matches: 18. The CDR3 has 19 amino acids. The sample taken for sequencing was PBMCs or a T cell subset sorted from them (not recorded which). The receptor's source is an adult woman who had mild COVID-19 (a few samples of this study predate the infection). Cell type and time point are not known. The V call is TRBV4-1, the J call TRBJ2-5; 12 nucleotides align to TRBD2. CDR3 in DNA: TGCGCCAGCAGTCTCCAATGGACTAGCGGGGTGTCGTGGTCAGAGACCCAGTACTTC. Translation: CASSLQWTSGVSWSETQYF.